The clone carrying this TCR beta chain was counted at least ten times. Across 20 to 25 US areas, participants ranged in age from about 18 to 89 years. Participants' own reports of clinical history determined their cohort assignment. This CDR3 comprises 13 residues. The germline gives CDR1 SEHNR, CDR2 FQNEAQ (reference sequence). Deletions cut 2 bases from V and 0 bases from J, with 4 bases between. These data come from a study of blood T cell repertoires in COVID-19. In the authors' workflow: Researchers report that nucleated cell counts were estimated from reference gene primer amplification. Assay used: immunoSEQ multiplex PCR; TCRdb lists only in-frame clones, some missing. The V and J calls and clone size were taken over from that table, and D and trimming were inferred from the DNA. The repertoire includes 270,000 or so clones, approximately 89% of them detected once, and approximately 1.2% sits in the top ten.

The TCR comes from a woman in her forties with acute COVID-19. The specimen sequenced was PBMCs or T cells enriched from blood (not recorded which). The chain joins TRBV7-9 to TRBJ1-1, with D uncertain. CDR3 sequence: CASSLQVNTEAFF. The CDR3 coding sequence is TGTGCCAGCAGCTTACAGGTGAACACTGAAGCTTTCTTT. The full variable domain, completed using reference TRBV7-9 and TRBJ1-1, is DTGVSQNPRHKITKRGQNVTFRCDPISEHNRLYWYRQTLGQGPEFLTYFQNEAQLEKSRLLSDRFSAERPKGSFSTLEIQRTEQGDSAMYLCASSLQVNTEAFFGQGTRLTVV.